This entry lists 24 T cell receptor beta chains sequenced from one sample in a study of vaccination effects on CD4 cells after COVID-19. These receptors have no identified antigens. The protocol was immunoSEQ multiplex PCR, while the TCRdb copy is restricted to in-frame clones and leaves out a portion. This table has about 73,000 clones, nearly 75% appearing once. Investigators separated out CD4+ T cells once around nine days of culture had passed. Participants were given two doses of BNT162b2 or mRNA-1273 vaccine. Sequencing used CD4+ T cells from PBMCs cultured without peptide, obtained after COVID-19 vaccination. These receptors all come from a human donor who received a COVID-19 vaccine.

This chain links TRBV7-9 with TRBJ1-1, with TRBD1 as a possible D gene (5 bases). V was cut by 5 bases and J by 0 bases, with 13 bases left in between. This CDR3 is built from 15 residues. The germline gives CDR1 SEHNR, CDR2 FQNEAQ (reference sequence). In nucleotides, the CDR3 is TGTGCCAGCAGCCCCCTGGGACTCATGAACACTGAAGCTTTCTTT. This sequence encodes CASSPLGLMNTEAFF.

V and J are TRBV9 and TRBJ2-1; unclear D gene. The length of the CDR3 is 15 residues. Germline CDR1 SGDLS, CDR2 YYNGEE. The V end was cut by 0 bases, the J end by 0 bases, with 7 bases between. CDR3 bases: TGTGCCAGCAGCGTAGCTGACAACTCCTACAATGAGCAGTTCTTC. The encoded protein is CASSVADNSYNEQFF. The variable domain in full, completed from reference TRBV9 and TRBJ2-1, reads DSGVTQTPKHLITATGQRVTLRCSPRSGDLSVYWYQQSLDQGLQFLIQYYNGEERAKGNILERFSAQQFPDLHSELNLSSLELGDSALYFCASSVADNSYNEQFFGPGTRLTVL.

V gene TRBV7-2 combines with J gene TRBJ2-2; 10 bases agree with TRBD1. V was pared by 3 bases and J by 5 bases, with 6 bases of the junction left unmatched. The CDR3 consists of 16 residues. Germline loops: CDR1 SGHTA, CDR2 FQGNSA. CDR3 coding DNA: TGTGCCAGCAGCTTCCCGGGACAGGGGAGGACCGGGGAGCTGTTTTTT. This encodes CASSFPGQGRTGELFF. The full variable domain, rest sourced from reference TRBV7-2 and TRBJ2-2, is GAGVSQSPSNKVTEKGKDVELRCDPISGHTALYWYRQSLGQGLEFLIYFQGNSAPDKSGLPSDRFSAERTGGSVSTLTIQRTQQEDSAVYLCASSFPGQGRTGELFFGEGSRLTVL.

Here the CDR3 DNA reads TGTGCCAGCAGCTTCGGGGCCAGGCAGGGTCAGCCCCAGCATTTT. Protein product: CASSFGARQGQPQHF. The chain recombines TRBV7-2 with TRBJ1-5, with D maybe TRBD1 (5 bases). The CDR3 has 15 residues. V shed 3 bases and J shed 6 bases, with 15 bases lying between them. CDR1 is SGHTA and CDR2 is FQGNSA in the germline V gene. The whole variable domain, remainder taken from reference TRBV7-2 and TRBJ1-5, is GAGVSQSPSNKVTEKGKDVELRCDPISGHTALYWYRQSLGQGLEFLIYFQGNSAPDKSGLPSDRFSAERTGGSVSTLTIQRTQQEDSAVYLCASSFGARQGQPQHFGDGTRLSIL.

This clone has more than one count but fewer than ten. V gene TRBV6-5 combines with J gene TRBJ2-3, with 7 bases matching TRBD2. Germline loops: CDR1 MNHEY, CDR2 SVGAGI. The CDR3 has 15 amino acids. After removal of 4 bases from V and 0 bases from J, the junction contained 4 bases not matched to a gene. The CDR3 reads CASSSPGGSTDTQYF. The CDR3 coding sequence is TGTGCCAGCAGTTCCCCGGGGGGTAGCACAGATACGCAGTATTTT.

CDR3 sequence: CSEGPPWGNEQFF. The CDR3 DNA follows: TGCAGCGAGGGTCCACCATGGGGTAATGAGCAGTTCTTC. This sequence joins TRBV29-1 and TRBJ2-1; D is undetermined. The V gene lost 7 bases and the J gene lost 7 bases, with 17 bases spanning the gap. The CDR3 extends over 13 amino acids. Germline CDR1 SQVTM, CDR2 ANQGSEA.

The V call is TRBV7-6, the J call TRBJ1-2, with D perhaps matching TRBD1 (5 bases). The CDR3 contains 17 residues. Deletions cut 5 bases from V and 7 bases from J, with 26 bases between. The germline gives CDR1 SGHVS, CDR2 FNYEAQ. Written as DNA, the CDR3 is TGTGCCAGCAGCCCGCAAGCCCCCGGGGGTGGGTTGACTGGCTACACCTTC. Its protein is CASSPQAPGGGLTGYTF.

The chain is built from TRBV6-5 and TRBJ1-1, with unresolved D. V gave up 6 bases and J gave up 5 bases, with 16 bases separating them. CDR1 is MNHEY, CDR2 SVGAGI, per germline. The CDR3 extends over 14 amino acids. The CDR3 here is CASSPLEAGTEAFF. DNA of the CDR3: TGTGCCAGCAGCCCCTTAGAGGCCGGGACTGAAGCTTTCTTT.

The gene calls are TRBV7-2 and TRBJ1-1, with 10 bases matching TRBD1. The J segment lost 2 bases and the V segment lost 5 bases, leaving 2 bases of the junction unmatched. The CDR3 runs 14 residues. The germline V gene encodes CDR1 SGHTA and CDR2 FQGNSA. CDR3 protein: CASSTTGGNTEAFF. CDR3 in DNA: TGTGCCAGCAGCACGACAGGGGGCAACACTGAAGCTTTCTTT.

The CDR3 DNA follows: TGTGCCAGCAGCTTGGTGGGCTACAGGGAGACCCAGTACTTC. This codes for CASSLVGYRETQYF. The V and J genes are TRBV5-4 and TRBJ2-5; the D gene is possibly TRBD1 (5 bases). The germline CDR1 and CDR2 sequences are SGHNT and YYREEE (reference sequence). The CDR3 covers 14 residues. Deletions cut 0 bases from V and 5 bases from J, with 11 bases between.

The chain couples TRBV6-5 to TRBJ1-1, with D unresolved. Between the trimmed V and J ends, which lost 0 bases and 1 base, there was a span of 12 bases. The CDR3 runs 16 residues. CDR1 is MNHEY and CDR2 is SVGAGI in the germline V gene. The CDR3 sequence is CASSYSINRGNTEAFF. For the CDR3, the DNA is TGTGCCAGCAGTTACTCGATAAACAGAGGGAACACTGAAGCTTTCTTT.

The rearrangement joins TRBV6-1 to TRBJ2-7, with D possibly matching TRBD1 (5 bases). This CDR3 spans 16 amino acids. V was trimmed by 0 bases and J by 4 bases, leaving 16 bases between them. Germline assignment: CDR1 MNHNS and CDR2 SASEGT. This CDR3 reads CASSEARQILKYEQYV. In DNA, the CDR3 is TGTGCCAGCAGTGAAGCGCGACAGATTCTGAAATACGAGCAGTACGTC.

The rearrangement links TRBV5-8 to TRBJ1-2, with D unclear. The V end was cut by 0 bases, the J end by 4 bases, with 7 bases between. The CDR3 consists of 13 residues. Germline assignment: CDR1 SGHTS and CDR2 YDEGEE. The CDR3 region is CASSLEQFYGYTF. For the CDR3, the DNA is TGTGCCAGCAGCTTGGAACAGTTCTATGGCTACACCTTC.

The chain is built from TRBV5-1 and TRBJ2-4, with a weak D call TRBD1 (5 bases). The V gene lost 0 bases and the J gene lost 7 bases, with 11 bases spanning the gap. The CDR3 loop spans 14 amino acids. Per the germline V gene, CDR1 is SGHRS and CDR2 is YFSETQ. This CDR3 is CASSLGQYPNIQYF. CDR3 bases: TGCGCCAGCAGCTTGGGACAGTACCCCAACATTCAGTACTTC.

CDR3 coding DNA: TGTGCCAGCAGCTTGGGTGGGACTAGCGGGTACAATGAGCAGTTCTTC. Protein product: CASSLGGTSGYNEQFF. The V and J genes are TRBV5-4 and TRBJ2-1, with TRBD2 matching over 12 bases. CDR3 length: 16 amino acids. The ends lost 0 bases at V and 4 bases at J; junction bases unmatched: 2. Per the germline V gene, CDR1 is SGHNT and CDR2 is YYREEE (reference sequence).

CDR3 nucleotide sequence: TGCAGTGCTAGAGGTTCCCCTGGGCAGTACGTC. Amino acids: CSARGSPGQYV. This rearrangement joins TRBV20-1 to TRBJ2-7; no clear D. The germline gives CDR1 DFQATT, CDR2 SNEGSKA (reference sequence). The germline V and J ends were trimmed by 1 base and 9 bases, with 10 bases remaining between them. This CDR3 is 11 amino acids long.

The chain couples TRBV6-5 to TRBJ2-7; D assignment may be TRBD1 or TRBD2 (5 bases each). CDR1 and CDR2 (germline): MNHEY, SVGAGI. V lost 6 bases to trimming and J lost 0 bases, with 15 bases between them. The CDR3 is 15 amino acids. The CDR3 protein is CASRREGPGSYEQYV. Written as DNA, the CDR3 is TGTGCCAGCAGACGAGAGGGACCGGGCTCCTACGAGCAGTACGTC.

This chain connects TRBV5-1 to TRBJ1-6; TRBD1 matches at 7 bases. With V trimmed by 4 bases and J by 7 bases, 5 bases remained unmatched. Looked up from germline, CDR1 is SGHRS and CDR2 is YFSETQ. There are 14 residues in the CDR3. CDR3 sequence reads: CASSPGQSNSPLHF. Written as DNA, the CDR3 is TGCGCCAGCAGCCCGGGACAGTCAAATTCACCCCTCCACTTT. Based on the CDR3 plus reference TRBV5-1 and TRBJ1-6, the full variable domain is KAGVTQTPRYLIKTRGQQVTLSCSPISGHRSVSWYQQTPGQGLQFLFEYFSETQRNKGNFPGRFSGRQFSNSRSEMNVSTLELGDSALYLCASSPGQSNSPLHFGNGTRLTVT.

V is TRBV6-6 and J is TRBJ1-1, with D hard to call. The germline V gene encodes CDR1 MNHNY and CDR2 SVGAGI (reference sequence). The V end lost 6 bases, the J end lost 1 base, and 9 bases lay between the germline ends. The CDR3 length is 13 residues. In DNA, the CDR3 is TGTGCCAGCAGCTCCGGAGCGAACACTGAAGCTTTCTTT. It yields the protein CASSSGANTEAFF.

The V call is TRBV19, the J call TRBJ1-2; D is uncertain. Between the trimmed V and J ends, which lost 3 bases and 4 bases, there was a span of 12 bases. In germline, CDR1 is LNHDA, CDR2 SQIVND (reference sequence). This CDR3 contains 14 residues. The DNA for the CDR3 is TGTGCCAGTAGTATCCTGCTCTCCGCCTATGGCTACACCTTC. Translated, it gives CASSILLSAYGYTF.

The sample holds a few counts of this clone. This rearrangement joins TRBV5-1 to TRBJ1-5; a weak D match, TRBD1 (5 bases). Germline values: CDR1 SGHRS, CDR2 YFSETQ. V was clipped by 0 bases and J by 5 bases, with 9 bases between them. The CDR3 length is 14 residues. The CDR3 sequence is CASSLGDSDQPQHF. Here the CDR3 DNA reads TGCGCCAGCAGCTTGGGAGACAGCGATCAGCCCCAGCATTTT.

The rearrangement joins TRBV11-2 to TRBJ2-3; no definite D call. Looked up from germline, CDR1 is SGHAT and CDR2 is FQNNGV. V lost 4 bases and J lost 6, with 11 bases in between. This CDR3 is 13 amino acids long. The chain's CDR3 is CASSSYYSDTQYF. CDR3 DNA sequence: TGTGCCAGCAGCTCCTATTACTCCGATACGCAGTATTTT. The full variable domain, completed using reference TRBV11-2 and TRBJ2-3, is EAGVAQSPRYKIIEKRQSVAFWCNPISGHATLYWYQQILGQGPKLLIQFQNNGVVDDSQLPKDRFSAERLKGVDSTLKIQPAKLEDSAVYLCASSSYYSDTQYFGPGTRLTVL.

The chain joins TRBV30 to TRBJ1-5; 7 positions match TRBD1. Germline loops: CDR1 GTSNPN, CDR2 SVGIG (reference sequence). This CDR3 spans 15 amino acids. V lost 0 bases, J lost 4 bases, and 6 bases stayed unmatched. CDR3 sequence: CAWSVKGADNQPQHF. The CDR3 region has the DNA TGTGCCTGGAGTGTGAAGGGGGCGGATAATCAGCCCCAGCATTTT.

In its sample, this clone was seen once. The V and J genes are TRBV3-1 (or the pseudogene TRBV3-2) and TRBJ2-2; D not certain. Germline V gene sequence: CDR1 LGHDT, CDR2 YNNKEL (reference sequence). The germline V and J ends were trimmed by 3 bases and 6 bases, with 11 bases remaining between them. The CDR3 is made up of 14 amino acids. The CDR3, as DNA: TGTGCCAGCAGCCATCTTTCCGGGTCCGGGGAGCTGTTTTTT. Translating it yields CASSHLSGSGELFF.